This T cell receptor beta chain is drawn from a study of cytomegalovirus exposure and HLA in healthy donors. The PCR employed 60 Vbeta primers together with 13 Jbeta primers. Here immunoSEQ multiplex PCR was the method, and the copy in TCRdb shows in-frame clones only, minus some. The table lists about 160,000 clones, 70% to 90% of them singletons. This receptor was identified in a man in his late teens or twenties in good health and CMV-seropositive. Sequenced: PBMCs.

DNA of the CDR3: TGTGCTAGTGGATTGACCCTACTAGCAACAGATACGCAGTATTTT. Protein sequence: CASGLTLLATDTQYF. The chain employs TRBV12-5 and TRBJ2-3, with a possible D match to TRBD2 (6 bases). This CDR3 is built from 15 residues. CDR1 and CDR2 (germline): LGHNT, FRNRAP. Trimming removed 6 bases at V and 3 bases at J, with 16 bases between.